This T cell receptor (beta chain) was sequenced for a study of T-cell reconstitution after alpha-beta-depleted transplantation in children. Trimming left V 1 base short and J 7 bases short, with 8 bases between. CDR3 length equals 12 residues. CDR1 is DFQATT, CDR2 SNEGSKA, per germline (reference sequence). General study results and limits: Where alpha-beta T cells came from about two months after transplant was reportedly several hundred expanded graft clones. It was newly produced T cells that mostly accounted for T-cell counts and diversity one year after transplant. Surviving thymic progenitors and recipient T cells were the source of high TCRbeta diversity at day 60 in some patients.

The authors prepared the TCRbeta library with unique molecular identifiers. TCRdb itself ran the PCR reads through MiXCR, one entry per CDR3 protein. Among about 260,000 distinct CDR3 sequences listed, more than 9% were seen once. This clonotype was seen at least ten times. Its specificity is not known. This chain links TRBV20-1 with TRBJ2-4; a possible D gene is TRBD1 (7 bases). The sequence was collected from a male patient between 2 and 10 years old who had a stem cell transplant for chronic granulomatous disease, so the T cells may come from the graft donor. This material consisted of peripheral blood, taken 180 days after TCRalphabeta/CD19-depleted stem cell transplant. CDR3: CSARAGGNIQYF. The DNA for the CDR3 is TGCAGTGCTAGAGCAGGGGGGAACATTCAGTACTTC.